This TCR beta chain was retrieved from a study of cytotoxic CD8 clonotypes in ibrutinib-treated CLL. Study-level information: Outcomes included around 24 partial and 2 complete responses; after median roughly 65 months, approximately 14 stayed remitted and 12 progressed.

About this clone: What it binds is not known.

Germline V gene sequence: CDR1 LNHNV, CDR2 YYDKDF (reference sequence). This CDR3 is 15 amino acids long. Trimming pared 4 bases from V and 1 base from J, leaving 13 bases between. Study findings and constraints: Baseline-level clonality went beyond age-matched healthy donors and moved in step with circulating CD8+ T-cell counts.

The intended depth for sequencing was 1 in 200,000 to 1 in 1 million T cells. Generated by immunoSEQ multiplex PCR, the TCRdb table keeps only in-frame clones and is missing some. In the table there are more than 11,000 clones, roughly 70% of which are singletons. The chain recombines TRBV15 with TRBJ1-1; D gene ambiguous. Material: PBMCs, obtained before ibrutinib treatment. The clonotype originates from a human donor with chronic lymphocytic leukemia. This chain's CDR3 is CATSTGGEGNTEAFF. CDR3 DNA sequence: TGTGCCACCAGCACCGGCGGGGAGGGGAACACTGAAGCTTTCTTT.